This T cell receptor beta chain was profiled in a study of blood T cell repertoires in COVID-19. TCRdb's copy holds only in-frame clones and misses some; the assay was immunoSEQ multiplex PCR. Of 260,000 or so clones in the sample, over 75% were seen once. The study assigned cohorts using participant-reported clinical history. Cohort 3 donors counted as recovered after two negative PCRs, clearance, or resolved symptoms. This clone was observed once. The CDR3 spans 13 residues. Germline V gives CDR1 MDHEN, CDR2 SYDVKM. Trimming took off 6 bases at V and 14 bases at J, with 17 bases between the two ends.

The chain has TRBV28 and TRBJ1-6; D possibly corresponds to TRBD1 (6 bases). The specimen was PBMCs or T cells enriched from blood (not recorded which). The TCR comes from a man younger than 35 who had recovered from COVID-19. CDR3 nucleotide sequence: TGTGCCAGCAGGAAGATAGGGGGTAGGGCCCTCCACTTT. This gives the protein CASRKIGGRALHF.